These 24 T cell receptor beta chains were sequenced from one sample in a study of regulatory T cells in long-lasting Graves disease. Sample time point: newly diagnosed GD, antithyroid drugs for less than 3 months. TCR sequences were obtained from RNA taken from PBMCs. Construction of TCR beta libraries relied on iRepertoire HTBI primers and on Arm-PCR targeting CDR3 regions. TCRdb fed the multiplex PCR reads into MiXCR, producing one record per CDR3 protein. The profile shows 390,000 or so distinct CDR3 sequences, around 11% of them singletons. The same sample was also used in a study of T cells in Graves' hyperthyroidism and ophthalmopathy.

This specimen consisted of peripheral blood mononuclear cells (PBMCs), obtained at new diagnosis, from a patient treated with antithyroid drugs. The receptors stem from a woman aged 18-29 years with Graves disease.

In this sample, this clonotype turned up many times. V is TRBV12-3 or TRBV12-4 and J is TRBJ1-2; no clear D gene. V was cut by 1 base and J by 6 bases, with 9 bases left in between. The CDR3 loop spans 13 amino acids. The CDR3 is CASSLVSGDGYTF. The DNA for the CDR3 is TGTGCCAGCAGTTTAGTCTCTGGAGATGGCTACACCTTC.

This clonotype was counted many times. V usage is TRBV7-9 and J usage is TRBJ1-2, with 10 bases identical to TRBD1. Trimming removed 4 bases from V and 0 bases from J; junction bases left unmatched: 2. Germline CDR1 and CDR2: SEHNR and FQNEAQ (reference sequence). The CDR3 runs 15 residues. The CDR3 nucleotides are TGTGCCAGCAGCTCCGGACAGGGGGCTAACTATGGCTACACCTTC. It encodes CASSSGQGANYGYTF.

This clonotype was picked up many times. The V gene is TRBV6-1, the J gene TRBJ1-1; the D gene is possibly TRBD1 (6 bases). Deletions cut 4 bases from V and 3 bases from J, with 21 bases between. The CDR3 extends over 17 amino acids. Per germline, CDR1 MNHNS and CDR2 SASEGT. The CDR3 nucleotides read TGTGCCAGCAGTGCCCGAGGGCCAGGGGTCTCGGACACTGAAGCTTTCTTT. Translating it yields CASSARGPGVSDTEAFF.

This clonotype showed up just a few times. The V gene is TRBV20-1, the J gene TRBJ2-1; 9 bases match TRBD2. V gave up 6 bases and J gave up 9 bases; unmatched junction bases: 9. Germline V gives CDR1 DFQATT, CDR2 SNEGSKA (reference sequence). The length of the CDR3 is 13 residues. The CDR3 sequence is CSAPPPSGAEQFF. The CDR3 nucleotides are TGCAGTGCCCCGCCCCCTAGCGGGGCTGAGCAGTTCTTC.

This clonotype showed up just a few times. This chain links TRBV27 with TRBJ2-3; D might be TRBD1 (5 bases). Germline CDR1 reads MNHEY; CDR2 reads SMNVEV (reference sequence). The CDR3 extends over 14 amino acids. Trimming cost V 8 bases and J 0 bases, with 12 bases left between them. The CDR3 reads CASSATASTDTQYF. The CDR3 DNA is TGTGCCAGCTCAGCGACAGCTAGCACAGATACGCAGTATTTT.

This clonotype was found many times. The rearrangement joins TRBV19 to TRBJ2-7; possibly TRBD1 or TRBD2 for D (6 bases each). Trimming shortened V by 5 bases and J by 5 bases, and 16 bases separated the two germline ends. The CDR3 has 14 amino acids. The V gene's germline CDR1 is LNHDA and CDR2 SQIVND (reference sequence). In DNA, the CDR3 is TGTGCCAGTAGTTCCGGAACAGGGACTCACGAGCAGTACTTC. Amino acid sequence: CASSSGTGTHEQYF.

V is TRBV10-3 and J is TRBJ2-7; TRBD1 aligns across 7 bases. Germline CDR1 reads ENHRY; CDR2 reads SYGVKD. This CDR3 comprises 13 residues. The V gene end was trimmed by 5 bases and the J gene end by 6 bases; junction bases not matched to a gene: 7. The CDR3 protein is CAISFFRDSEQYV. The CDR3 DNA follows: TGTGCCATCAGTTTTTTTAGGGACAGCGAGCAGTACGTC.

This clonotype has at least ten counts. V is TRBV28 and J is TRBJ1-1, with TRBD1 as a possible D gene (6 bases). V was cut by 6 bases and J by 1 base, with 15 bases left in between. Germline lookup yields CDR1 MDHEN and CDR2 SYDVKM. The CDR3 is 15 amino acids. The DNA for the CDR3 is TGTGCCAGCAGCCGAGCGGGACACTCGAACACTGAAGCTTTCTTT. Protein: CASSRAGHSNTEAFF.

This clonotype occurred a few times. A much bigger clone sits one base away, suggesting this may be a read error. J is TRBJ2-3 and V is TRBV11-2, with 9 nucleotides matching TRBD1. The closer fit of TRBJ2-1 to the DNA end suggests the J call may be wrong. The CDR3 is made up of 13 amino acids. CDR1 is SGHAT, CDR2 FQNNGV, per germline. The CDR3 protein is CASSRDRAREQFF. CDR3 sequence (DNA): TGTGCCAGCAGCCGGGACAGGGCGCGTGAGCAGTTCTTC.

This clonotype was picked up many times. This chain joins TRBV20-1 and TRBJ1-1; 8 nucleotides agree with TRBD1. J gave up 1 base and V 5 bases, and 12 bases lay outside the gene matches. This CDR3 region has 16 residues. The germline V gene has CDR1 DFQATT and CDR2 SNEGSKA (reference sequence). The CDR3 DNA reads as TGCAGTGCTCCCGGACAGGGCCTGTACACGAACACTGAAGCTTTCTTT. It translates to CSAPGQGLYTNTEAFF.

This clonotype occurred many times. V and J are TRBV7-2 and TRBJ1-1; D ambiguous. Trimming cost V 5 bases and J 0 bases, with 7 bases left between them. Germline CDR1 reads SGHTA; CDR2 reads FQGNSA. The CDR3 is 13 amino acids. Here the CDR3 DNA reads TGTGCCAGCAGCGAACAGTTGAACACTGAAGCTTTCTTT. Protein product: CASSEQLNTEAFF.

In this sample, this clonotype turned up many times. This rearrangement joins TRBV3-1 to TRBJ2-7; TRBD1 aligns across 10 bases. Trimming removed 5 bases from V and 7 bases from J; junction bases left unmatched: 5. The germline gives CDR1 LGHDT, CDR2 YNNKEL (reference sequence). The CDR3 contains 13 residues. CDR3 DNA sequence: TGTGCCAGCAGCGACAGGGGGCTTTGGGAGCAGTACTTC. It encodes CASSDRGLWEQYF.

This clonotype occurred many times. This chain connects TRBV18 to TRBJ1-2, with 7 bases lining up with TRBD1. The CDR3 covers 17 residues. After removal of 1 base from V and 1 base from J, the junction contained 9 bases not matched to a gene. Germline V gives CDR1 KGHSH, CDR2 LQKENI. The CDR3 bases are TGTGCCAGCTCACCACTTTCGGGACAGAGCCTTAACTATGGCTACACCTTC. Amino acid sequence: CASSPLSGQSLNYGYTF.

Ten or more counts support this clonotype. V usage is TRBV18 and J usage is TRBJ1-2; TRBD1 is a possible D gene (6 bases). This CDR3 region has 14 residues. The germline V gene encodes CDR1 KGHSH and CDR2 LQKENI. V lost 0 bases and J lost 8, with 13 bases in between. The CDR3 nucleotides read TGTGCCAGCTCACCACCGCACAGGGACGGCGGCTACACCTTC. Amino acid sequence: CASSPPHRDGGYTF. Full variable domain (missing parts from reference TRBV18 and TRBJ1-2): NAGVMQNPRHLVRRRGQEARLRCSPMKGHSHVYWYRQLPEEGLKFMVYLQKENIIDESGMPKERFSAEFPKEGPSILRIQQVVRGDSAAYFCASSPPHRDGGYTFGSGTRLTVV.

For this clonotype: A far larger clone is one base from this, pointing to a likely read error. The chain couples TRBV9 to TRBJ1-1; D is unresolved. The CDR3 sequence is 13 residues long. V lost 5 bases, J lost 1 base, and 9 bases lay in between. Per germline, CDR1 SGDLS and CDR2 YYNGEE. The CDR3 loop reads CASSVDGNTEAFF. The CDR3 DNA sequence: TGTGCCAGCAGTGTGGACGGGAACACTGAAGCTTTCTTT.

This clonotype was detected ten times or more. V gene TRBV9 combines with J gene TRBJ2-3; a weak D match, TRBD2 (6 bases). Trimming pared 3 bases from V and 2 bases from J, leaving 13 bases between. The CDR3 totals 15 residues. Germline-derived CDR1 and CDR2 are SGDLS and YYNGEE. The CDR3 is CASSAPSAHTDTQYF. As DNA, the CDR3 is TGTGCCAGCAGCGCACCTAGCGCACACACAGATACGCAGTATTTT.

This clonotype was seen at least ten times. The rearrangement joins TRBV20-1 to TRBJ1-1; D uncertain. This CDR3 has 13 amino acids. Germline CDR1 is DFQATT and CDR2 is SNEGSKA (reference sequence). Trimming pared 0 bases from V and 1 base from J, leaving 6 bases between. The CDR3: CSARETQNTEAFF. The CDR3 bases are TGCAGTGCTAGAGAAACACAGAACACTGAAGCTTTCTTT.

This chain uses TRBV7-3 with TRBJ2-7, with D possibly being TRBD1 (5 bases). Trimming removed 3 bases at V and 2 bases at J, with 14 bases between. The CDR3 runs to 15 residues. CDR1 is SGHTA and CDR2 is FQGTGA in the germline V gene. Here the CDR3 DNA reads TGTGCCAGCAGCTTGCGGACACCGAAGCCCTACGAGCAGTACTTC. It yields the protein CASSLRTPKPYEQYF.

This clonotype was picked up many times. This chain uses TRBV12-3 or TRBV12-4 with TRBJ2-6; D gene uncertain. The CDR3 covers 17 residues. Deletions cut 0 bases from V and 4 bases from J, with 13 bases between. The CDR3 loop is CASSLARVKGGANVLTF. The DNA of the CDR3 is TGTGCCAGCAGTTTAGCGAGAGTTAAAGGGGGGGCCAACGTCCTGACTTTC.

This clonotype was seen more than once but under ten times. This sequence joins TRBV5-5 and TRBJ2-7; unclear D gene. CDR1 and CDR2 from the germline V gene are SGHKS and YYEKEE (reference sequence). Trimming shortened V by 0 bases and J by 3 bases, and 19 bases separated the two germline ends. This CDR3 is 17 amino acids long. The CDR3 sequence is CASSLALSGAGFYEQYF. CDR3 in DNA: TGTGCCAGCAGCTTGGCCCTTTCCGGCGCAGGCTTCTACGAGCAGTACTTC.

In this sample, this clonotype turned up many times. This chain joins TRBV18 and TRBJ2-3; D gene ambiguous. The germline V gene has CDR1 KGHSH and CDR2 LQKENI. This CDR3 is 15 amino acids long. V lost 0 bases and J lost 0, with 7 bases in between. The chain's CDR3 is CASSPPAHSTDTQYF. Here the CDR3 DNA reads TGTGCCAGCTCACCACCAGCGCACAGCACAGATACGCAGTATTTT.

Many counts were recorded for this clonotype. The chain couples TRBV2 to TRBJ2-1; D unclear. CDR3 length: 11 amino acids. V was trimmed by 3 bases and J by 14 bases, leaving 11 bases between them. CDR1 and CDR2 from the germline V gene are SNHLY and FYNNEI. The DNA for the CDR3 is TGTGCCAGCAGTGAGCCCCTGAGTAAGTTCTTC. It encodes CASSEPLSKFF.

This clonotype has more than one count but fewer than ten. The genes are TRBV6-2 or TRBV6-3 and TRBJ2-1; D not resolved. The length of the CDR3 is 12 residues. Trimming took 6 bases from V and 2 from J, leaving 5 bases between them. Per germline, CDR1 MNHEY and CDR2 SVGEGT. CDR3 DNA sequence: TGTGCCAGCAGACCCACCTACAATGAGCAGTTCTTC. Protein: CASRPTYNEQFF.

This clonotype was counted at least ten times. The chain carries TRBV10-3 and TRBJ2-5; 12 bases fit TRBD2. This CDR3 region has 16 residues. V gave up 4 bases and J gave up 2 bases; unmatched junction bases: 5. The germline V gene encodes CDR1 ENHRY and CDR2 SYGVKD. CDR3 in amino acids: CAISAGTSGSQETQYF. CDR3 sequence (DNA): TGTGCCATCAGTGCCGGGACTAGCGGGTCGCAAGAGACCCAGTACTTC.